This TCR beta chain was retrieved from a study of blood T cell repertoires in COVID-19 (dated by TCRdb to 2020 to 2022). Context from the whole study: Samples from collaborators originated in the United States, Italy and Spain and spanned both the acute and convalescent phases of COVID-19. The repertoires were released in a freely available public database intended as a resource for research on the immune response to SARS-CoV-2. The material from the prospective study consisted of cDNA or gDNA derived from T cells, B-cell-depleted T cells, or PBMCs. HLA class I and class II types, where available, came from metadata supplied by the sample provider rather than from assay-based typing. Samples came from the ongoing ImmuneRACE study (first 160 participants) plus 1,254 subjects from 6 global collaborators. The dataset comprised deeply sampled blood TCRbeta repertoires from subjects exposed to, actively infected with, or recovered from COVID-19. A de-identified subject ID, COVID-19 status, age in years and sex were almost always included in the sample metadata.

Broader findings and caveats from the paper: The amount of clinical and demographic metadata varied by source and participant and was provided uncurated.

V trim: 4 bases; J trim: 7 bases; unmatched bases: 11. Looking up the germline V gene yields CDR1 SGHAT and CDR2 FQNNGV. The CDR3 covers 15 residues, taking in both the cysteine and the phenylalanine. Just CDR3 DNA is preserved here, 45 bases in frame from base 1. TCRbeta CDR3 regions were amplified from genomic DNA by means of the immunoSEQ Assay, a bias-controlled multiplex PCR. The authors' pipeline ran thus. The number of nucleated cells in each sample was estimated from the amplification of reference gene primers within the assay. To quantify the absolute abundance of each unique TCRbeta CDR3 rearrangement, sequence reads were collapsed and filtered. For each sample, productive Simpson clonality was calculated as the square root of Simpson's diversity index over productive rearrangements. TCRdb obtained this table from immuneACCESS and retained in-frame rearrangements with V and J assigned. These tables miss some clones; where compared with another copy, unresolved V genes account for less than half of the shortfall, and the remainder is unexplained. V and J calls and clone size are as listed in that table; D and trimming were resolved from the DNA. The sample table contains 200,000 to 250,000 clones; only one count was recorded for 70% to 90% of them. The ten biggest clones cover about 8% of the sample.

A note on this clone: Its antigen has not been determined. Base qualities are not at hand, and no much larger clone is one base apart.

Each collaborating institution followed its own protocols to collect whole blood in K2EDTA tubes. For TCRbeta analysis, collaborators shipped samples as frozen whole blood, isolated PBMCs, or DNA extracted from either of those sample types. This clonotype originated in a woman between 45 and 65 years old with active or convalescent COVID-19. The chain links TRBV11-2 with TRBJ1-2, and 8 junctional nucleotides match TRBD1. Sequenced sample: peripheral blood. The CDR3 sequence is CASSSLSGGAGGYTF. The DNA is TGTGCCAGCAGCTCCCTTTCAGGGGGCGCGGGTGGCTACACCTTC.